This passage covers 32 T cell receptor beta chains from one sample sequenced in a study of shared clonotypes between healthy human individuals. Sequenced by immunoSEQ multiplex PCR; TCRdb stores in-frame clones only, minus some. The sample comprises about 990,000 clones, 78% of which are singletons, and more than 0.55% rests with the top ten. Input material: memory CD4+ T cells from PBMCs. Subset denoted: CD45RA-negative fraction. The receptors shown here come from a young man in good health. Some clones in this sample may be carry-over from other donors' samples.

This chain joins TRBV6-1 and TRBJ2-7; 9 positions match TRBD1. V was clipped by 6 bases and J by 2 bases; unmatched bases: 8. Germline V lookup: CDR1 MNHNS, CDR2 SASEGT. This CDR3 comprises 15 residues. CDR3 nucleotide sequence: TGTGCCAGCAGACCGGACAGGGGTTCAGCCTACGAGCAGTACTTC. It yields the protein CASRPDRGSAYEQYF.

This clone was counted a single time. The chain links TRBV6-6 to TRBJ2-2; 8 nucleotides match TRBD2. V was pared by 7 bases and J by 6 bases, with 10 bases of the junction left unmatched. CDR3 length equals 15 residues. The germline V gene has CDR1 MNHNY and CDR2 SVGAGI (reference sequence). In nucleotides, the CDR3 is TGTGCCAGCATGTGGCAAGCGGGAGCGGCCGGGGAGCTGTTTTTT. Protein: CASMWQAGAAGELFF.

This CDR3 reads CASSIGLAGGNEQFF. CDR3 nucleotides: TGTGCCAGTAGTATAGGGCTAGCGGGAGGGAATGAGCAGTTCTTC. This chain links TRBV19 with TRBJ2-1, with 12 bases matching TRBD2. The V gene's germline CDR1 is LNHDA and CDR2 SQIVND (reference sequence). The V gene end was trimmed by 1 base and the J gene end by 7 bases; junction bases not matched to a gene: 2. The length of the CDR3 is 15 residues.

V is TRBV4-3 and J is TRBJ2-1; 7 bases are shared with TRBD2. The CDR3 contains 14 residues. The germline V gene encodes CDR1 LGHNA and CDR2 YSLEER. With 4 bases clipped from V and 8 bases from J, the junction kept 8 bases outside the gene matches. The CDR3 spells CASSRTRSPDEQFF. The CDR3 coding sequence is TGCGCCAGCAGCCGGACTAGGAGTCCCGATGAGCAGTTCTTC.

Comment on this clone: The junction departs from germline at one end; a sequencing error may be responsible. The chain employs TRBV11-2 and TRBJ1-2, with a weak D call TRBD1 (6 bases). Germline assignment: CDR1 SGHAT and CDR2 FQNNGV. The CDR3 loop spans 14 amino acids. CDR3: CAGSSPGAEGGYTF. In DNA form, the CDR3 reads TGTGCCGGCAGCTCCCCAGGGGCGGAAGGCGGCTACACCTTC.

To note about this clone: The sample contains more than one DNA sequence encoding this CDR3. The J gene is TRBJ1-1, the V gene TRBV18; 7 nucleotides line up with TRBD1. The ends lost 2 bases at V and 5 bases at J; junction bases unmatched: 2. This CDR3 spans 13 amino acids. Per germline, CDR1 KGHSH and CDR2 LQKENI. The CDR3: CASSPDRETEAFF. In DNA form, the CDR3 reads TGTGCCAGCTCACCAGACAGGGAGACTGAAGCTTTCTTT.

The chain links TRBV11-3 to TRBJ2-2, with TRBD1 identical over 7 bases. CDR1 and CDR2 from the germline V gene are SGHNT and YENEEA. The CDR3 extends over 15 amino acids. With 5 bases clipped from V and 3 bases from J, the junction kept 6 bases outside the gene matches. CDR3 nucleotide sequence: TGTGCCAGCAGCCTAGGACAGGCGGACACCGGGGAGCTGTTTTTT. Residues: CASSLGQADTGELFF.

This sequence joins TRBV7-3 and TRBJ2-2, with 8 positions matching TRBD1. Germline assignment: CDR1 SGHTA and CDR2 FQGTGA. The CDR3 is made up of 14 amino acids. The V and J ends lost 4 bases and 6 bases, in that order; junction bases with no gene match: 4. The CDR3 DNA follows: TGTGCCAGCAGCTCGGACAGGGAATCCGGGGAGCTGTTTTTT. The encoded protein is CASSSDRESGELFF.

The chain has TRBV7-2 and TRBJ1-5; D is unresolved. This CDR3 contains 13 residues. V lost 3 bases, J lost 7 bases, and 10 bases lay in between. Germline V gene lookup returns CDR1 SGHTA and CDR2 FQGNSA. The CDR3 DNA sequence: TGTGCCAGCAGCTTTGCGCACAAACAGCCCCAGCATTTT. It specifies CASSFAHKQPQHF.

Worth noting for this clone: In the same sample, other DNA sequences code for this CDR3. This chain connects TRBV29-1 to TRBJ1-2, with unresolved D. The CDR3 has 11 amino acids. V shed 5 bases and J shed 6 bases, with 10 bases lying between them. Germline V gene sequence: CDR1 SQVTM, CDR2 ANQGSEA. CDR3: CSVLLPDGYTF. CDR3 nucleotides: TGCAGCGTTCTTTTGCCTGATGGCTACACCTTC. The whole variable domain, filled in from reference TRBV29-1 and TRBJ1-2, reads SAVISQKPSRDICQRGTSLTIQCQVDSQVTMMFWYRQQPGQSLTLIATANQGSEATYESGFVIDKFPISRPNLTFSTLTVSNMSPEDSSIYLCSVLLPDGYTFGSGTRLTVV.

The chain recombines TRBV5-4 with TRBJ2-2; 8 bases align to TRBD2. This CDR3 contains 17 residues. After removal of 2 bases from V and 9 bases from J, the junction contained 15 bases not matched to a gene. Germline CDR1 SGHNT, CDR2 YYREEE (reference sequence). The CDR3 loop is CASSFESGRAGHRELFF. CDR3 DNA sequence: TGTGCCAGCAGCTTTGAGTCCGGGAGGGCCGGTCACCGGGAGCTGTTTTTT. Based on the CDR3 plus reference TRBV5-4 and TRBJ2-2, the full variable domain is ETGVTQSPTHLIKTRGQQVTLRCSSQSGHNTVSWYQQALGQGPQFIFQYYREEENGRGNFPPRFSGLQFPNYSSELNVNALELDDSALYLCASSFESGRAGHRELFFGEGSRLTVL.

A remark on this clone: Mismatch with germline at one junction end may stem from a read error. CDR3 amino acids: CASSLAGPAFF. CDR3 coding DNA: TGCGCCAGCAGCTTGGCCGGGCCGGCCTTCTTC. The chain is built from TRBV5-1 and TRBJ2-7; no clear D. Germline V gives CDR1 SGHRS, CDR2 YFSETQ. The CDR3 extends over 11 amino acids.

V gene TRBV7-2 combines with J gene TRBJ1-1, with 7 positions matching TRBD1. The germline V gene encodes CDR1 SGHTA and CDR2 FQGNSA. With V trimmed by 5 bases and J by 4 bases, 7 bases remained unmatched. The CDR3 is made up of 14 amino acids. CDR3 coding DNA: TGTGCCAGCAGCCGCCGACAGGGTTCCACTGAAGCTTTCTTT. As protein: CASSRRQGSTEAFF.

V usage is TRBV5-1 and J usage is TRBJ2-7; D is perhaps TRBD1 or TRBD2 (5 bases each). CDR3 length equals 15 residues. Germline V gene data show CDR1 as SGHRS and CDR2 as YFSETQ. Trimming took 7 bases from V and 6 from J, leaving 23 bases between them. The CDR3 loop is CASAVGRLESSEQYF. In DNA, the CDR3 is TGCGCCAGCGCAGTGGGACGACTTGAATCGAGCGAGCAGTACTTC.

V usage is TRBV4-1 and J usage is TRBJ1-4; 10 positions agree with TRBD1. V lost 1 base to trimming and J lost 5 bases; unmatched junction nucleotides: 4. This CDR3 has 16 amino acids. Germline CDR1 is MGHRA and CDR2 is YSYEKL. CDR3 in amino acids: CASSQAGGQGNEKLFF. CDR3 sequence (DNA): TGCGCCAGCAGCCAAGCGGGGGGACAGGGGAATGAAAAACTGTTTTTT.

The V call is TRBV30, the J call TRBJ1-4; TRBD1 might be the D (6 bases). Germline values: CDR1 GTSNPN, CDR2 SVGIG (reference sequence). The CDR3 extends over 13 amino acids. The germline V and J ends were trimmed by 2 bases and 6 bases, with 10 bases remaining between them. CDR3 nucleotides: TGTGCCTGGAGTCGGGGGGCGGATGAAAAACTGTTTTTT. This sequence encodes CAWSRGADEKLFF.

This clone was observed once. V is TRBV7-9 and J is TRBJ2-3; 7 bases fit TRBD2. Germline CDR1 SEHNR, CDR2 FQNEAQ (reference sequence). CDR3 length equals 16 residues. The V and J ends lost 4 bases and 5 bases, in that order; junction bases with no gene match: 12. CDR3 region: CASSYPSGSPGDTQYF. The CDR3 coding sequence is TGTGCCAGCAGCTACCCTAGCGGCTCCCCCGGAGATACGCAGTATTTT. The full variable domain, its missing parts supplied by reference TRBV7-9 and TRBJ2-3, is DTGVSQNPRHKITKRGQNVTFRCDPISEHNRLYWYRQTLGQGPEFLTYFQNEAQLEKSRLLSDRFSAERPKGSFSTLEIQRTEQGDSAMYLCASSYPSGSPGDTQYFGPGTRLTVL.

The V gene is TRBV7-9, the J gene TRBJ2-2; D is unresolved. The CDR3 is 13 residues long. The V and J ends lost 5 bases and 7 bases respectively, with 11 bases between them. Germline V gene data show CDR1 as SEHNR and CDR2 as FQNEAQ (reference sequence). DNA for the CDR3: TGTGCCAGCAGCCCCGTTATCCTCGGGGAGCTGTTTTTT. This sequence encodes CASSPVILGELFF.

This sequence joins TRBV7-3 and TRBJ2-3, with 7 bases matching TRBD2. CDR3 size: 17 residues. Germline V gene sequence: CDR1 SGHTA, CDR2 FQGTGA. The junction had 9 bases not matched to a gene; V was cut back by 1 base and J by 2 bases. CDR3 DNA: TGTGCCAGCAGCTTAAGGGGAGGGTTTGGAAACACAGATACGCAGTATTTT. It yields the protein CASSLRGGFGNTDTQYF.

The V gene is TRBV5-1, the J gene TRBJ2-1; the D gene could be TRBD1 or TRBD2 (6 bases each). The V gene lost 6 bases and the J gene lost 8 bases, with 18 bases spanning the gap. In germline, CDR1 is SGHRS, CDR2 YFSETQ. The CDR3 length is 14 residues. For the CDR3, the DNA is TGCGCCAGCACCCTGGAGCCCGGGGGCGATGAGCAGTTCTTC. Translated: CASTLEPGGDEQFF.

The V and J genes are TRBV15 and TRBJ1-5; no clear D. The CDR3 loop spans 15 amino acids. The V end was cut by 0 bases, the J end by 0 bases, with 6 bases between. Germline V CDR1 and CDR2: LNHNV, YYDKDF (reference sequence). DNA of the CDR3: TGTGCCACCAGCAGAGAGCTGATTAGCAATCAGCCCCAGCATTTT. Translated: CATSRELISNQPQHF. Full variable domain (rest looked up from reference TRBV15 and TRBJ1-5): DAMVIQNPRYQVTQFGKPVTLSCSQTLNHNVMYWYQQKSSQAPKLLFHYYDKDFNNEADTPDNFQSRRPNTSFCFLDIRSPGLGDTAMYLCATSRELISNQPQHFGDGTRLSIL.

The DNA of the CDR3 is TGCAGTGCTAGAATGACTGGTGAAGCTTTCTTT. This translates into CSARMTGEAFF. This chain connects TRBV20-1 to TRBJ1-1, with no clear D. The CDR3 has 11 amino acids. The germline V gene has CDR1 DFQATT and CDR2 SNEGSKA (reference sequence). Trimming pared 2 bases from V and 7 bases from J, leaving 8 bases between.

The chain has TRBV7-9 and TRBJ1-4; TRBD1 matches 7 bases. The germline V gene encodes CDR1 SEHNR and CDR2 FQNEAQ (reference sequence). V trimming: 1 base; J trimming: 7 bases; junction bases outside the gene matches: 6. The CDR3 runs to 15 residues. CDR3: CASSLGQGNGEKLFF. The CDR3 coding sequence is TGTGCCAGCAGCTTAGGACAGGGAAATGGTGAAAAACTGTTTTTT. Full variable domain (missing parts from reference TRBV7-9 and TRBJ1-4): DTGVSQNPRHKITKRGQNVTFRCDPISEHNRLYWYRQTLGQGPEFLTYFQNEAQLEKSRLLSDRFSAERPKGSFSTLEIQRTEQGDSAMYLCASSLGQGNGEKLFFGSGTQLSVL.

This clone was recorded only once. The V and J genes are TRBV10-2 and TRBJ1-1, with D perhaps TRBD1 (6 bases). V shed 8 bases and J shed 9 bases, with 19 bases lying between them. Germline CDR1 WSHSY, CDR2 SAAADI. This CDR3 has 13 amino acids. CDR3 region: CASRQDSRLQAFF. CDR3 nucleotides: TGCGCCAGCCGGCAGGACAGCCGATTGCAAGCTTTCTTT.

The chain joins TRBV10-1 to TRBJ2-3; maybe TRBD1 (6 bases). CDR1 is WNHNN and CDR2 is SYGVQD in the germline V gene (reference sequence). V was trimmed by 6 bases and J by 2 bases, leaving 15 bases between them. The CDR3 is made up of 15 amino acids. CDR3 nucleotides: TGCGCCAGCAGCGAGAGGGCAGGGGCCACAGATACGCAGTATTTT. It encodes CASSERAGATDTQYF.

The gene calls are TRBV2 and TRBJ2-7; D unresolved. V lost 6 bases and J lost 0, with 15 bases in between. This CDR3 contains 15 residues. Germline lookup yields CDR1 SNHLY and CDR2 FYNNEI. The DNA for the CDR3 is TGTGCCAGCAGAGAAAGGGCGACAAGCTCCTACGAGCAGTACTTC. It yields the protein CASRERATSSYEQYF.

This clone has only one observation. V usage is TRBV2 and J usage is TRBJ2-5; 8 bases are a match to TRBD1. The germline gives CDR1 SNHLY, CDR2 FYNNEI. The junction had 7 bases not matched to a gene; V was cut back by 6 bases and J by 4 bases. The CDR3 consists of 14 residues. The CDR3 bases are TGTGCCAGCAGGAAGAGCGACAGGGGAGAGACCCAGTACTTC. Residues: CASRKSDRGETQYF.

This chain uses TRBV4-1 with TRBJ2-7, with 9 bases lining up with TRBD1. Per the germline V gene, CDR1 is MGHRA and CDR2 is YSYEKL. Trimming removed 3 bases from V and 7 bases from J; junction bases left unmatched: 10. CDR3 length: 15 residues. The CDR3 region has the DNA TGCGCCAGCAGCCAGCCGGGACAGGGAAAAGGGGAGCAGTACTTC. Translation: CASSQPGQGKGEQYF.

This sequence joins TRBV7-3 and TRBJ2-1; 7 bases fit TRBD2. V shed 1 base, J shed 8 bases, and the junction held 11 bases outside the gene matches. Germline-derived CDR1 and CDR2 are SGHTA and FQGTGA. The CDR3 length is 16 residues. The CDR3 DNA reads TGTGCCAGCAGCTTAAGCGGGGCGGGAGTTTACCATGAGCAGTTCTTC. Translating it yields CASSLSGAGVYHEQFF.

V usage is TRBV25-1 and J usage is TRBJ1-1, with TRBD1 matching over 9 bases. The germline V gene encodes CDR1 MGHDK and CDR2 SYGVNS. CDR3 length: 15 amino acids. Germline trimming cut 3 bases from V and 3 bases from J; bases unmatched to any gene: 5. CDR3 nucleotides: TGTGCCAGCAGTGATCCGACAGGGGGTGACACTGAAGCTTTCTTT. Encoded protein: CASSDPTGGDTEAFF.

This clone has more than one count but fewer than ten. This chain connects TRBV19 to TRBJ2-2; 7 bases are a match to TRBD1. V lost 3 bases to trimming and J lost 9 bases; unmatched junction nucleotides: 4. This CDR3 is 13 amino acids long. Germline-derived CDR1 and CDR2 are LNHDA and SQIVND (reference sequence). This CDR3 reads CASSIPQGRELFF. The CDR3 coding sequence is TGTGCCAGTAGTATTCCACAGGGGAGGGAGCTGTTTTTT.

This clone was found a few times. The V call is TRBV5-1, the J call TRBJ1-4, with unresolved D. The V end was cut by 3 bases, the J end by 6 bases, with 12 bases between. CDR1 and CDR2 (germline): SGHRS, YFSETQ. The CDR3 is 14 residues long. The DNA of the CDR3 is TGCGCCAGCAGCTCAGAAACGGCACATGAAAAACTGTTTTTT. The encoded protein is CASSSETAHEKLFF.